This passage covers 11 T cell receptor beta chains from one sample sequenced in a study of CD8+ T cells in alopecia areata. Following RNA extraction, reverse transcription yielded cDNA that acted as the sequencing template. Libraries were prepared by immunoSEQ multiplex PCR; TCRdb keeps only in-frame clonotypes and omits some of them. This sample has 200,000 to 250,000 clones, with around two fifths found just once. The treatment here: oral pan-JAK inhibitor, 5-10 mg twice daily. Sequencing was performed on CD4+ T cells sorted from blood, taken around week 37, from a patient treated with tofacitinib. The receptors were sampled from a human donor with alopecia areata.

The rearrangement uses TRBV6-6 and TRBJ2-2, with 9 nucleotides matching TRBD2. V lost 6 bases and J lost 6; bases outside the gene matches: 11. This CDR3 contains 16 residues. Per the germline V gene, CDR1 is MNHNY and CDR2 is SVGAGI (reference sequence). The CDR3 here is CASRSLAGVGAGELFF. CDR3 coding DNA: TGTGCCAGCAGAAGCTTAGCGGGAGTGGGAGCCGGGGAGCTGTTTTTT.

This chain links TRBV2 with TRBJ2-5; the D is unclear. V was clipped by 2 bases and J by 7 bases, with 11 bases between them. This CDR3 is built from 13 residues. The germline V gene has CDR1 SNHLY and CDR2 FYNNEI. CDR3 sequence reads: CASSEMPRGTQYF. The CDR3 region has the DNA TGTGCCAGCAGTGAAATGCCTAGAGGGACCCAGTACTTC.

A note on this clone: Different DNA sequences within this sample yield the same CDR3. The chain carries TRBV2 and TRBJ2-7; 9 bases are shared with TRBD1. The length of the CDR3 is 12 residues. V was pared by 6 bases and J by 7 bases, with 4 bases of the junction left unmatched. The germline CDR1 and CDR2 sequences are SNHLY and FYNNEI. The CDR3 DNA reads TGTGCCAGCAGCGGGACAGGGAGGGAGCAGTACTTC. It yields the protein CASSGTGREQYF. The complete variable domain, with remaining parts taken from reference TRBV2 and TRBJ2-7, reads EPEVTQTPSHQVTQMGQEVILRCVPISNHLYFYWYRQILGQKVEFLVSFYNNEISEKSEIFDDQFSVERPDGSNFTLKIRSTKLEDSAMYFCASSGTGREQYFGPGTRLTVT.

This clone has more than one count but fewer than ten. J is TRBJ1-1 and V is TRBV19, with 9 bases identical to TRBD1. Trimming removed 3 bases from V and 4 bases from J; junction bases left unmatched: 6. CDR1 and CDR2 from the germline V gene are LNHDA and SQIVND (reference sequence). There are 15 residues in the CDR3. DNA of the CDR3: TGTGCCAGTAGTATGGGGACAGGGATGGGCACTGAAGCTTTCTTT. Its protein is CASSMGTGMGTEAFF.

This chain uses TRBV30 with TRBJ2-2; D gene unclear. Trimming removed 2 bases at V and 4 bases at J, with 20 bases between. From germline, CDR1 is GTSNPN and CDR2 SVGIG (reference sequence). This CDR3 comprises 17 residues. In nucleotides, the CDR3 is TGTGCCTGGAGTAACCTGGCAGCGTTGGATCGCACCGGGGAGCTGTTTTTT. Its protein product is CAWSNLAALDRTGELFF.

The V gene is TRBV11-3, the J gene TRBJ2-6; 10 bases fit TRBD1. The CDR3 spans 16 residues. J lost 4 bases, V lost 4 bases, and 4 bases had no gene match. Germline-derived CDR1 and CDR2 are SGHNT and YENEEA. The CDR3 DNA reads as TGTGCCAGCAGCTCCGACAGGGGGCTAGGGGCCAACGTCCTGACTTTC. Residues: CASSSDRGLGANVLTF.

This chain links TRBV29-1 with TRBJ1-2; D unresolved. The germline V gene has CDR1 SQVTM and CDR2 ANQGSEA. Between the trimmed V and J ends, which lost 3 bases and 4 bases, there was a span of 12 bases. The CDR3 loop spans 13 amino acids. CDR3 in amino acids: CSVEGGGTYGYTF. CDR3 nucleotides: TGCAGCGTTGAGGGCGGAGGCACCTATGGCTACACCTTC.

This clone was seen many times. The chain is built from TRBV18 and TRBJ2-1; 8 nucleotides match TRBD1. V lost 3 bases to trimming and J lost 9 bases; unmatched junction nucleotides: 4. From germline, CDR1 is KGHSH and CDR2 LQKENI. The CDR3 contains 13 residues. CDR3 coding DNA: TGTGCCAGCTCACCTGACAGGGGACTTGAGCAGTTCTTC. Its translation: CASSPDRGLEQFF.

V gene TRBV29-1 combines with J gene TRBJ2-3, with D uncertain. There are 15 residues in the CDR3. V lost 2 bases and J 0 bases, leaving 12 bases between the germline ends. Per germline, CDR1 SQVTM and CDR2 ANQGSEA. The CDR3: CSVEWSRPSTDTQYF. In DNA, the CDR3 is TGCAGCGTTGAATGGTCCAGGCCAAGCACAGATACGCAGTATTTT.

The CDR3 DNA is TGTGCCACCAGCAGAGATCGGAGGACAGGCTCCTACGAGCAGTACTTC. Protein: CATSRDRRTGSYEQYF. This chain uses TRBV15 with TRBJ2-7; 7 nucleotides line up with TRBD1. Germline CDR1 reads LNHNV; CDR2 reads YYDKDF (reference sequence). V dropped 0 bases and J dropped 0; count of bases not matched to a gene: 5. There are 16 residues in the CDR3.

This clone was counted only a few times. The chain has TRBV29-1 and TRBJ2-2; D might be TRBD1 or TRBD2, each matching 5 bases. V shed 5 bases and J shed 8 bases, with 9 bases lying between them. CDR1 is SQVTM, CDR2 ANQGSEA, per germline. This CDR3 region has 11 residues. The CDR3 coding sequence is TGCAGCGTTCGAGGGGTTGGGGAGCTGTTTTTT. This translates into CSVRGVGELFF.